This TCR beta chain emerged from a study of cytomegalovirus exposure and HLA in healthy donors. Study-wide findings and caveats: A missense variant in DCLRE1C was later tied to TCR beta V- and J-gene trimming.

PCR was performed using 60 Vbeta and 13 Jbeta primers. Sequencing was performed with immunoSEQ multiplex PCR; in TCRdb, only in-frame clones are kept and a portion is missing. The sample includes under 150,000 clones, 80% seen only once; the top ten take about 2.2%. About this clone: Antigen specificity is unknown.

This receptor was identified in a man aged 30 to 45 in good health and CMV-seronegative. The sequenced material came from PBMCs.

The CDR3 sequence: CASNPTSGSYNEQFF. CDR3 nucleotides: TGTGCCAGCAATCCGACTAGCGGGAGCTACAATGAGCAGTTCTTC. The chain combines TRBV2 with TRBJ2-1; 12 nucleotides line up with TRBD2. Germline CDR1 SNHLY, CDR2 FYNNEI. The CDR3 contains 15 residues. Trimming cost V 7 bases and J 3 bases; bases outside gene matches: 4. Variable domain in full (rest from reference TRBV2 and TRBJ2-1): EPEVTQTPSHQVTQMGQEVILRCVPISNHLYFYWYRQILGQKVEFLVSFYNNEISEKSEIFDDQFSVERPDGSNFTLKIRSTKLEDSAMYFCASNPTSGSYNEQFFGPGTRLTVL.